This TCR beta chain came from a study of PD-1 blockade in classical Hodgkin lymphoma. Study-level results: What caused the repertoire differences, perhaps disease activity or prior therapy, remains undefined. Patients who initiated nivolumab within 1 year of ASCT were excluded. Reports described newly diagnosed patients as having lower baseline TCR diversity than healthy donors. It was among complete responders that baseline diversity resembled that of newly diagnosed patients.

Trimming took off 6 bases at V and 7 bases at J, with 13 bases between the two ends. There are 14 residues in the CDR3. Germline V gene lookup returns CDR1 LGHNT and CDR2 FRNRAP. Worth noting for this clone: Its antigen is unidentified.

Every patient had relapsed following autologous stem cell transplantation, and cohorts differed in brentuximab vedotin exposure. Assay used: immunoSEQ multiplex PCR; TCRdb lists only in-frame clones, some missing. The sample lists around 65,000 clones, around 89% seen once, with 15% in the top ten. The input for sequencing was peripheral blood mononuclear cells (PBMCs), taken at baseline. The rearrangement links TRBV12-5 to TRBJ1-6, with D perhaps matching TRBD1 (5 bases). The clonotype comes from a human donor with classical Hodgkin lymphoma. The CDR3 region is CASGREISNSPLHF. CDR3 bases: TGTGCTAGTGGCAGGGAGATAAGCAATTCACCCCTCCACTTT.